Following are 30 T cell receptor beta chains from one sample sequenced in a study of CD8 T cells in Susac syndrome (dated 2019 in TCRdb). Library construction relied on the immunoSEQ multiplex PCR assay. RNA was extracted using the RNeasy kit, and roughly 0.45 to 1 ug of the RNA was reverse transcribed with random hexamers. In TCRdb, the public reads were trimmed at Q25 with fastp and aligned with MiXCR, with productive beta chains retained. One record per CDR3 amino acid sequence lists the most common genes and DNA. The sample table records about 160,000 distinct CDR3 sequences; 90% to 97% of these occur just once. 0.095% to 0.15% of the sample rests with the top ten. The sequencing sample was made of CD4+ T cells from PBMCs. The source is a human donor with Susac syndrome.

The chain employs TRBV18 and TRBJ2-5; D may be TRBD1 (6 bases). Between the trimmed V and J ends, which lost 3 bases and 2 bases, there was a span of 16 bases. The germline V gene encodes CDR1 KGHSH and CDR2 LQKENI. This CDR3 region has 16 residues. CDR3 coding DNA: TGTGCCAGCTCACCCACCCCAGGGGCTTATCAAGAGACCCAGTACTTC. This gives the protein CASSPTPGAYQETQYF.

This chain joins TRBV6-1 and TRBJ2-5; D might be TRBD1 (7 bases). Trimming cost V 5 bases and J 3 bases, with 19 bases left between them. Germline V CDR1 and CDR2: MNHNS, SASEGT. This CDR3 region has 16 residues. CDR3 loop: CASSRPASRGEETQYF. For the CDR3, the DNA is TGTGCCAGCAGTCGCCCGGCCTCCAGGGGGGAAGAGACCCAGTACTTC.

The chain joins TRBV28 to TRBJ2-1; D call uncertain. Germline V gives CDR1 MDHEN, CDR2 SYDVKM. V was shortened by 3 bases and J by 0 bases, with 0 bases between the two germline ends. The length of the CDR3 is 12 residues. This chain's CDR3 is CASSFSYNEQFF. The CDR3 DNA sequence: TGTGCCAGCAGTTTCTCCTACAATGAGCAGTTCTTC. The whole variable domain, filled in from reference TRBV28 and TRBJ2-1, reads DVKVTQSSRYLVKRTGEKVFLECVQDMDHENMFWYRQDPGLGLRLIYFSYDVKMKEKGDIPEGYSVSREKKERFSLILESASTNQTSMYLCASSFSYNEQFFGPGTRLTVL.

The rearrangement links TRBV5-1 to TRBJ2-7, with D possibly TRBD1 on 5 matching bases. The germline CDR1 and CDR2 sequences are SGHRS and YFSETQ. Trimming left V 0 bases short and J 9 bases short, with 13 bases between. The CDR3 spans 13 residues. In nucleotides, the CDR3 is TGCGCCAGCAGCTTGGACGGTCAGGGTGGGCAGTACGTC. Its translation is CASSLDGQGGQYV.

J is TRBJ2-2 and V is TRBV20-1; tentatively, D is TRBD1 (5 bases). From germline, CDR1 is DFQATT and CDR2 SNEGSKA (reference sequence). V lost 5 bases, J lost 0 bases, and 10 bases lay in between. The CDR3 spans 14 residues. The CDR3 DNA is TGCAGTGCTGAAGACAGACCGAACACCGGGGAGCTGTTTTTT. Encoded protein: CSAEDRPNTGELFF.

The chain has TRBV29-1 and TRBJ1-2; a weak D match, TRBD1 (6 bases). The length of the CDR3 is 12 residues. Trimming took off 2 bases at V and 4 bases at J, with 8 bases between the two ends. CDR1 is SQVTM, CDR2 ANQGSEA, per germline. The DNA for the CDR3 is TGCAGCGTTGAAACAGGGACCTATGGCTACACCTTC. It is translated as CSVETGTYGYTF.

The chain couples TRBV28 to TRBJ2-2; no clear D. V was shortened by 3 bases and J by 0 bases, with 2 bases between the two germline ends. The CDR3 is 13 residues long. The germline V gene has CDR1 MDHEN and CDR2 SYDVKM. The CDR3 protein is CASSFPNTGELFF. DNA for the CDR3: TGTGCCAGCAGTTTCCCGAACACCGGGGAGCTGTTTTTT.

The chain is built from TRBV29-1 and TRBJ1-3; D is ambiguous. The CDR3 contains 15 residues. From germline, CDR1 is SQVTM and CDR2 ANQGSEA. The V and J ends lost 4 bases and 0 bases respectively, with 13 bases between them. CDR3 sequence (DNA): TGCAGCGTTGGACACCGCTCCCTCTCTGGAAACACCATATATTTT. This encodes CSVGHRSLSGNTIYF.

The chain recombines TRBV12-3 or TRBV12-4 with TRBJ2-3; 9 positions match TRBD1. The CDR3 spans 15 residues. V was clipped by 6 bases and J by 2 bases; unmatched bases: 6. The DNA of the CDR3 is TGTGCCAGCAGGTGGACAGGGGCTCCCACAGATACGCAGTATTTT. Encoded protein: CASRWTGAPTDTQYF.

Only one count was recorded for this clonotype. V is TRBV3-1 and J is TRBJ1-1; D possibly corresponds to TRBD1 (6 bases). Germline loops: CDR1 LGHDT, CDR2 YNNKEL (reference sequence). V dropped 4 bases and J dropped 0 bases, with 12 bases sitting between them. This CDR3 spans 15 amino acids. The CDR3 here is CASSLMGHLNTEAFF. The CDR3 region has the DNA TGTGCCAGCAGCCTGATGGGACATCTGAACACTGAAGCTTTCTTT.

The chain uses TRBV4-1 and TRBJ2-5; D is ambiguous. CDR1 MGHRA and CDR2 YSYEKL come from the germline V gene. V was shortened by 3 bases and J by 4 bases, with 9 bases between the two germline ends. This CDR3 comprises 13 residues. For the CDR3, the DNA is TGCGCCAGCAGCCAGTGGACGGGAGAGACCCAGTACTTC. Amino acids: CASSQWTGETQYF.

V gene TRBV20-1 combines with J gene TRBJ1-2; D is unclear. Germline lookup yields CDR1 DFQATT and CDR2 SNEGSKA (reference sequence). V was shortened by 4 bases and J by 8 bases, with 20 bases between the two germline ends. This CDR3 comprises 14 residues. CDR3 protein: CSAIPRLRAEGYTF. CDR3 DNA: TGCAGTGCTATCCCAAGGCTACGGGCGGAAGGCTACACCTTC.

The chain is built from TRBV28 and TRBJ1-2; unclear D gene. Germline V lookup: CDR1 MDHEN, CDR2 SYDVKM. V dropped 6 bases and J dropped 8 bases, with 19 bases sitting between them. The CDR3 spans 14 residues. In DNA form, the CDR3 reads TGTGCCAGCAGACCGCCTGATTACCCCAGAGGCTACACCTTC. The encoded protein is CASRPPDYPRGYTF.

V and J are TRBV12-3 or TRBV12-4 and TRBJ2-3, with a weak D call TRBD2 (5 bases). This CDR3 contains 15 residues. Trimming cost V 8 bases and J 0 bases, with 15 bases left between them. The CDR3 sequence: CASSPFGGSTDTQYF. The CDR3, as DNA: TGTGCCAGCTCCCCATTCGGCGGGAGCACAGATACGCAGTATTTT.

J is TRBJ2-2 and V is TRBV20-1; the D is unclear. Germline V gene data show CDR1 as DFQATT and CDR2 as SNEGSKA (reference sequence). The V gene lost 3 bases and the J gene lost 1 base, with 6 bases spanning the gap. The CDR3 runs to 13 residues. The CDR3 DNA is TGCAGTGCTAGCCTCGGGAACACCGGGGAGCTGTTTTTT. It specifies CSASLGNTGELFF.

The chain couples TRBV2 to TRBJ2-1, with 11 bases fitting TRBD2. From germline, CDR1 is SNHLY and CDR2 FYNNEI. With 4 bases clipped from V and 6 bases from J, the junction kept 5 bases outside the gene matches. CDR3 length: 15 residues. CDR3: CASSGGTSGLNEQFF. CDR3 nucleotide sequence: TGTGCCAGCAGTGGTGGGACTAGCGGTCTCAATGAGCAGTTCTTC.

V gene TRBV19 combines with J gene TRBJ2-1; D may correspond to TRBD1 or TRBD2 (5 bases each). The CDR3 consists of 13 residues. Germline V gives CDR1 LNHDA, CDR2 SQIVND (reference sequence). Trimming took off 6 bases at V and 9 bases at J, with 15 bases between the two ends. The chain's CDR3 is CASRGVQGTEQFF. CDR3 DNA: TGTGCCAGTAGGGGGGTTCAGGGCACTGAGCAGTTCTTC.

DNA of the CDR3: TGCAGTGGGGAGGGGGGTTCCGCCAGTGAGCAGTTCTTC. Its translation is CSGEGGSASEQFF. This chain uses TRBV29-1 with TRBJ2-1; D possibly corresponds to TRBD2 (7 bases). This CDR3 region has 13 residues. Germline-derived CDR1 and CDR2 are SQVTM and ANQGSEA.

This clonotype was counted once. This chain links TRBV7-8 with TRBJ2-6; 9 bases are shared with TRBD1. After removal of 5 bases from V and 2 bases from J, the junction contained 4 bases not matched to a gene. The CDR3 runs to 16 residues. Looked up from germline, CDR1 is SGHVS and CDR2 is FQNEAQ. The CDR3 DNA reads TGTGCCAGCAGCCCCCGGACAGGGGCTGGGGCCAACGTCCTGACTTTC. This sequence encodes CASSPRTGAGANVLTF.

This clonotype occurred once. The chain joins TRBV24-1 to TRBJ1-5; D is unclear. The CDR3 loop spans 15 amino acids. Germline V CDR1 and CDR2: KGHDR, SFDVKD. The V end lost 5 bases, the J end lost 0 bases, and 10 bases lay between the germline ends. The CDR3 region has the DNA TGTGCCACCAGTGGAGAAGGGAATAGCAATCAGCCCCAGCATTTT. Its protein product is CATSGEGNSNQPQHF.

V usage is TRBV30 and J usage is TRBJ2-7, with 7 bases matching TRBD2. Per the germline V gene, CDR1 is GTSNPN and CDR2 is SVGIG (reference sequence). This CDR3 contains 11 residues. The CDR3 reads CGTRSGHEQYF. The CDR3 DNA reads as TGTGGGACTAGAAGCGGCCACGAGCAGTACTTC. Combining the CDR3 with reference TRBV30 and TRBJ2-7 gives the whole variable domain SQTIHQWPATLVQPVGSPLSLECTVEGTSNPNLYWYRQAAGRGLQLLFYSVGIGQISSEVPQNLSASRPQDRQFILSSKKLLLSDSGFYLCGTRSGHEQYFGPGTRLTVT.

The chain couples TRBV4-3 to TRBJ1-1; possible D gene TRBD1, 6 bases. This CDR3 has 15 residues. Germline CDR1 LGHNA, CDR2 YSLEER. V gave up 0 bases and J gave up 7 bases, with 15 bases separating them. The CDR3 nucleotides are TGCGCCAGCAGCCAAGAACAGGGAAGGGTGGTTGAAGCTTTCTTT. Protein product: CASSQEQGRVVEAFF.

The CDR3 DNA reads as TGTGCCAGCGGAAACGTGGCTTCCAGGCCGACTTTC. This encodes CASGNVASRPTF. The rearrangement joins TRBV2 to TRBJ2-6; no definite D call. V was cut by 8 bases and J by 18 bases, with 20 bases left in between. CDR1 and CDR2 from the germline V gene are SNHLY and FYNNEI. CDR3 length equals 12 residues.

The V gene is TRBV20-1, the J gene TRBJ1-5; 7 bases are a match to TRBD1. The trim removed 0 bases at V and 4 bases at J, leaving 3 bases unmatched. The CDR3 loop spans 14 amino acids. Looked up from germline, CDR1 is DFQATT and CDR2 is SNEGSKA (reference sequence). CDR3 bases: TGCAGTGCTAGAGAGGACAGGTTGAATCAGCCCCAGCATTTT. It yields the protein CSAREDRLNQPQHF.

This CDR3 reads CASSLGTSGLFQETQYF. The CDR3 DNA reads TGTGCCAGCAGCCTCGGGACTAGCGGCCTATTCCAAGAGACCCAGTACTTC. The rearrangement uses TRBV7-2 and TRBJ2-5, with TRBD2 matching 11 bases. V shed 5 bases and J 1 base; nucleotides not matched to a gene: 9. CDR1 and CDR2 from the germline V gene are SGHTA and FQGNSA. This CDR3 contains 17 residues. The variable domain in full, completed from reference TRBV7-2 and TRBJ2-5, reads GAGVSQSPSNKVTEKGKDVELRCDPISGHTALYWYRQSLGQGLEFLIYFQGNSAPDKSGLPSDRFSAERTGGSVSTLTIQRTQQEDSAVYLCASSLGTSGLFQETQYFGPGTRLLVL.

This sequence joins TRBV19 and TRBJ2-7; 7 bases agree with TRBD2. The CDR3 spans 14 residues. Germline V gene sequence: CDR1 LNHDA, CDR2 SQIVND (reference sequence). V was clipped by 5 bases and J by 3 bases; unmatched bases: 7. The CDR3 region has the DNA TGTGCCAGTAGTGCAGCGGGACCCGACTACGAGCAGTACTTC. It yields the protein CASSAAGPDYEQYF.

J is TRBJ2-1 and V is TRBV3-1, with 7 bases identical to TRBD2. Germline CDR1 and CDR2: LGHDT and YNNKEL (reference sequence). V lost 1 base to trimming and J lost 5 bases; unmatched junction nucleotides: 8. This CDR3 has 16 residues. As DNA, the CDR3 is TGTGCCAGCAGCCAAGTAGCGGGCTCGTTAAACAATGAGCAGTTCTTC. This sequence encodes CASSQVAGSLNNEQFF.

The V call is TRBV29-1, the J call TRBJ2-3; D uncertain. Germline V gene sequence: CDR1 SQVTM, CDR2 ANQGSEA. Trimming removed 4 bases from V and 2 bases from J, with 10 bases in between. The CDR3 consists of 13 residues. DNA for the CDR3: TGCAGCGTTGGAATGGTAGCCACAGATACGCAGTATTTT. Translated: CSVGMVATDTQYF.

The chain combines TRBV29-1 with TRBJ1-1; D gene unclear. The germline CDR1 and CDR2 sequences are SQVTM and ANQGSEA. Between the trimmed V and J ends, which lost 5 bases and 0 bases, there was a span of 13 bases. The CDR3 has 14 residues. The CDR3 is CSVKRMQLNTEAFF. The CDR3 nucleotides are TGCAGCGTTAAGAGAATGCAGTTGAACACTGAAGCTTTCTTT.

V and J are TRBV5-1 and TRBJ2-5; D perhaps matches TRBD2 (6 bases). Trimming removed 4 bases at V and 4 bases at J, with 11 bases between. Per germline, CDR1 SGHRS and CDR2 YFSETQ. CDR3 length: 13 amino acids. CDR3 DNA: TGCGCCAGCAGCCTCAGGAGGGGAGAGACCCAGTACTTC. Translated, it gives CASSLRRGETQYF.